This TCR beta chain was identified in a study of Graves' ophthalmopathy and Graves' hyperthyroidism. Overall study findings and caveats: Blood was where most expanded thyroid clonotypes above 0.001 frequency also turned up. The model predicted ophthalmopathy progression with 60% to 71% sensitivity and around 72% specificity.

The length of the CDR3 is 14 residues. The ends were cut back, 5 bases at V and 2 bases at J, with 9 bases in the middle. Germline CDR1 reads LNHDA; CDR2 reads SQIVND (reference sequence). The study amplified TCR beta CDR3 regions using RNA transcripts. The library came from an HTBI-primed first-round RT-PCR and a second-round multiplex PCR. MiXCR was run by TCRdb on the multiplex PCR reads, yielding one entry per CDR3 protein. Among 300,000 to 400,000 distinct CDR3 sequences listed, approximately 18% were seen once. This clonotype was counted at least ten times. Its antigen remains unknown. Source material: peripheral blood. The V gene is TRBV19, the J gene TRBJ2-2; D unresolved. This TCR derives from an adult woman with stable Graves' hyperthyroidism. The CDR3 DNA reads as TGTGCCAGTAGTTCCCGAATAAACACCGGGGAGCTGTTTTTT. This gives the protein CASSSRINTGELFF.